These 28 T cell receptor beta chains share one sample of origin, sequenced in a study of blood T cell repertoires in COVID-19. Profiled with immunoSEQ multiplex PCR; TCRdb holds only in-frame clones, not every one. The sample contains over 150,000 clones, about 86% of which appear only once. The sample comprised peripheral blood. The receptors stem from a man in his fifties or sixties with active or convalescent COVID-19.

The V call is TRBV7-6, the J call TRBJ2-7, with 8 bases that match TRBD2. This CDR3 has 13 residues. In germline, CDR1 is SGHVS, CDR2 FNYEAQ. Trimming at V came to 7 bases and at J to 6 bases, leaving 8 bases not matched to a gene. The CDR3 sequence: CASTAGLDSEQYF. Here the CDR3 DNA reads TGTGCCAGCACCGCGGGACTAGATAGCGAGCAGTACTTC.

CDR3: CASSSYSLAGGYNEQFF. CDR3 DNA sequence: TGTGCCAGCAGCTCGTACTCTCTAGCGGGAGGCTACAATGAGCAGTTCTTC. The chain employs TRBV11-3 and TRBJ2-1; 11 nucleotides agree with TRBD2. Germline V lookup: CDR1 SGHNT, CDR2 YENEEA. After removal of 4 bases from V and 3 bases from J, the junction contained 8 bases not matched to a gene. This CDR3 contains 17 residues.

The rearrangement uses TRBV10-3 and TRBJ1-1; D is perhaps TRBD1 (5 bases). This CDR3 comprises 13 residues. CDR1 is ENHRY, CDR2 SYGVKD, per germline. V lost 8 bases to trimming and J lost 4 bases, with 14 bases between them. CDR3 DNA: TGTGCCATCGGGGGGGGACGGGGCACTGAAGCTTTCTTT. This gives the protein CAIGGGRGTEAFF.

This sequence joins TRBV19 and TRBJ1-2; maybe TRBD1 (6 bases). The germline V gene has CDR1 LNHDA and CDR2 SQIVND (reference sequence). With 6 bases removed from V and 7 bases from J, the gap between germline ends came to 15 bases. The CDR3 runs to 13 residues. The CDR3 DNA reads as TGTGCCAGTAGCTCGCACAGGGTGCTTGGCTACACCTTC. Translated, it gives CASSSHRVLGYTF.

Here the CDR3 reads CAWREGGAGTEAFF. The CDR3 nucleotides are TGTGCCTGGAGGGAGGGGGGGGCTGGCACTGAAGCTTTCTTT. The V call is TRBV30, the J call TRBJ1-1, with D tentatively TRBD1 (6 bases). The germline V gene encodes CDR1 GTSNPN and CDR2 SVGIG (reference sequence). Trimming left V 3 bases short and J 4 bases short, with 15 bases between. The CDR3 runs to 14 residues.

This clone was detected only a few times. The chain has TRBV3-1 (or the pseudogene TRBV3-2) and TRBJ2-7; D is possibly TRBD1 (6 bases). Germline V CDR1 and CDR2: LGHDT, YNNKEL (reference sequence). The CDR3 consists of 12 residues. The V end was cut by 4 bases, the J end by 4 bases, with 8 bases between. This chain's CDR3 is CASSPQGYEQYF. The DNA for the CDR3 is TGTGCCAGCAGCCCACAGGGATACGAGCAGTACTTC.

The chain has TRBV18 and TRBJ1-3, with D unresolved. The V gene lost 1 base and the J gene lost 3 bases, with 10 bases spanning the gap. Germline CDR1 reads KGHSH; CDR2 reads LQKENI. The CDR3 consists of 15 residues. The CDR3 reads CASSPRTALGNTIYF. The CDR3 coding sequence is TGTGCCAGCTCACCACGAACAGCTCTTGGAAACACCATATATTTT.

This chain joins TRBV9 and TRBJ2-7; D unclear. The germline V gene encodes CDR1 SGDLS and CDR2 YYNGEE. Trimming took 4 bases from V and 0 from J, leaving 14 bases between them. The CDR3 runs 15 residues. CDR3 loop: CASSPRVASSYEQYF. In nucleotides, the CDR3 is TGTGCCAGCAGCCCCCGGGTCGCGAGCTCCTACGAGCAGTACTTC.

The chain carries TRBV2 and TRBJ2-7, with 10 positions matching TRBD1. The CDR3 has 13 amino acids. CDR1 and CDR2 (germline): SNHLY, FYNNEI. Trimming at V came to 10 bases and at J to 6 bases, leaving 9 bases not matched to a gene. The CDR3 DNA reads TGTGCCACCAAAGGGGACAGGGGCGTCGAGCAGTACTTC. This encodes CATKGDRGVEQYF. The whole variable domain, filled in from reference TRBV2 and TRBJ2-7, reads EPEVTQTPSHQVTQMGQEVILRCVPISNHLYFYWYRQILGQKVEFLVSFYNNEISEKSEIFDDQFSVERPDGSNFTLKIRSTKLEDSAMYFCATKGDRGVEQYFGPGTRLTVT.

The chain carries TRBV9 and TRBJ2-1, with TRBD2 identical over 9 bases. The J segment lost 4 bases and the V segment lost 6 bases, leaving 5 bases of the junction unmatched. Germline assignment: CDR1 SGDLS and CDR2 YYNGEE. The CDR3 consists of 14 residues. The CDR3 DNA sequence: TGTGCCAGCACCCGGACTAGCGAGTACAATGAGCAGTTCTTC. Its translation: CASTRTSEYNEQFF.

The rearrangement links TRBV30 to TRBJ2-5; 10 bases line up with TRBD1. V was clipped by 3 bases and J by 1 base; unmatched bases: 5. The germline CDR1 and CDR2 sequences are GTSNPN and SVGIG (reference sequence). The CDR3 contains 15 residues. The CDR3 here is CAWSRDRGLQETQYF. The CDR3 coding sequence is TGTGCCTGGAGCCGGGACAGGGGACTCCAAGAGACCCAGTACTTC. Full variable domain (missing parts from reference TRBV30 and TRBJ2-5): SQTIHQWPATLVQPVGSPLSLECTVEGTSNPNLYWYRQAAGRGLQLLFYSVGIGQISSEVPQNLSASRPQDRQFILSSKKLLLSDSGFYLCAWSRDRGLQETQYFGPGTRLLVL.

The chain joins TRBV19 to TRBJ2-5, with TRBD2 matching over 10 bases. The CDR3 is 14 amino acids. The ends lost 7 bases at V and 0 bases at J; junction bases unmatched: 2. Germline V gene lookup returns CDR1 LNHDA and CDR2 SQIVND (reference sequence). The CDR3 is CASNLAGDQETQYF. In DNA, the CDR3 is TGTGCCAGTAACCTAGCGGGGGACCAAGAGACCCAGTACTTC.

The rearrangement joins TRBV7-3 to TRBJ2-1; TRBD2 matches 12 bases. The germline gives CDR1 SGHTA, CDR2 FQGTGA. The CDR3 is 15 residues long. After removal of 2 bases from V and 9 bases from J, the junction contained 5 bases not matched to a gene. CDR3 region: CASSLGSTSGSEQFF. The DNA of the CDR3 is TGTGCCAGCAGCTTAGGCTCGACTAGCGGGAGTGAGCAGTTCTTC.

This chain uses TRBV29-1 with TRBJ2-7; D remains ambiguous. V lost 3 bases to trimming and J lost 5 bases, with 14 bases between them. CDR1 SQVTM and CDR2 ANQGSEA come from the germline V gene. This CDR3 contains 13 residues. CDR3 bases: TGCAGCGTTGAGAGTGGGCCCGTGGACGAGCAGTACTTC. As protein: CSVESGPVDEQYF.

The chain is built from TRBV20-1 and TRBJ2-3; no clear D gene. This CDR3 contains 11 residues. In germline, CDR1 is DFQATT, CDR2 SNEGSKA (reference sequence). V gave up 5 bases and J gave up 5 bases, with 8 bases separating them. As DNA, the CDR3 is TGCAGTGCTGTCTTTTTAGATACGCAGTATTTT. It is translated as CSAVFLDTQYF.

V usage is TRBV19 and J usage is TRBJ1-5; 7 bases match TRBD1. After removal of 6 bases from V and 6 bases from J, the junction contained 11 bases not matched to a gene. The CDR3 is 15 residues long. Germline-derived CDR1 and CDR2 are LNHDA and SQIVND (reference sequence). CDR3 region: CASSWTGDLGQPQHF. DNA for the CDR3: TGTGCCAGTAGCTGGACAGGAGACTTAGGTCAGCCCCAGCATTTT.

This clone has only one observation. V and J are TRBV19 and TRBJ1-2; TRBD1 might be the D (5 bases). Per the germline V gene, CDR1 is LNHDA and CDR2 is SQIVND (reference sequence). This CDR3 contains 14 residues. Trimming took off 7 bases at V and 8 bases at J, with 20 bases between the two ends. CDR3 sequence reads: CASIGPGRLWGYTF. CDR3 bases: TGTGCCAGTATCGGGCCAGGGCGCCTATGGGGCTACACCTTC.

The chain has TRBV6-2 or TRBV6-3 and TRBJ2-1; 14 bases fit TRBD2. With 2 bases clipped from V and 10 bases from J, the junction kept 19 bases outside the gene matches. Germline values: CDR1 MNHEY, CDR2 SVGEGT. The CDR3 runs 20 residues. Here the CDR3 DNA reads TGTGCCAGCAGTTACCCGACCGGGACTAGCGGGGGTGGCATATTTGGGGAGCAGTTCTTC. Translation: CASSYPTGTSGGGIFGEQFF.

The genes are TRBV10-3 and TRBJ1-5, with no clear D. The germline CDR1 and CDR2 sequences are ENHRY and SYGVKD. The V end lost 3 bases, the J end lost 3 bases, and 12 bases lay between the germline ends. The CDR3 runs 15 residues. CDR3 nucleotide sequence: TGTGCCATCAGTGATTCCGTCGGGTACAATCAGCCCCAGCATTTT. This translates into CAISDSVGYNQPQHF.

This clone came up a few times. The J gene is TRBJ2-7, the V gene TRBV20-1; 7 nucleotides agree with TRBD2. V gave up 3 bases and J gave up 7 bases; unmatched junction bases: 6. Germline assignment: CDR1 DFQATT and CDR2 SNEGSKA (reference sequence). This CDR3 is 12 amino acids long. The DNA for the CDR3 is TGCAGTGCTAGTTTTGCGGGAGATGAGCAGTACTTC. As protein: CSASFAGDEQYF.

The gene calls are TRBV19 and TRBJ1-1; no clear D gene. V was pared by 3 bases and J by 1 base, with 15 bases between. The CDR3 contains 16 residues. The germline gives CDR1 LNHDA, CDR2 SQIVND (reference sequence). The CDR3 loop reads CASSIGSPLGNTEAFF. The CDR3 DNA sequence: TGTGCCAGTAGTATTGGTAGCCCGCTCGGGAACACTGAAGCTTTCTTT.

The rearrangement joins TRBV5-1 to TRBJ2-7; TRBD1 aligns across 11 bases. The CDR3 consists of 15 residues. V shed 3 bases and J 4 bases; nucleotides not matched to a gene: 6. Germline V CDR1 and CDR2: SGHRS, YFSETQ. In nucleotides, the CDR3 is TGCGCCAGCAGCTACGGACAGGGGGCGAATTACGAGCAGTACTTC. Its translation: CASSYGQGANYEQYF. Looking up the rest from reference TRBV5-1 and TRBJ2-7 gives the full variable domain: KAGVTQTPRYLIKTRGQQVTLSCSPISGHRSVSWYQQTPGQGLQFLFEYFSETQRNKGNFPGRFSGRQFSNSRSEMNVSTLELGDSALYLCASSYGQGANYEQYFGPGTRLTVT.

In its sample, this clone was seen once. This chain uses TRBV18 with TRBJ2-5, with D perhaps matching TRBD2 (7 bases). CDR3 length: 13 residues. Trimming took 5 bases from V and 7 from J, leaving 14 bases between them. Germline V CDR1 and CDR2: KGHSH, LQKENI. This CDR3 is CASSYGGLGTQYF. The CDR3 DNA follows: TGTGCCAGCTCATACGGGGGGCTCGGGACCCAGTACTTC.

This chain uses TRBV7-6 with TRBJ2-5, with TRBD2 matching 7 bases. Germline CDR1 reads SGHVS; CDR2 reads FNYEAQ. The CDR3 has 13 amino acids. V shed 3 bases, J shed 3 bases, and the junction held 1 base outside the gene matches. The CDR3 DNA is TGTGCCAGCAGCTTTGCGGGAGAAGAGACCCAGTACTTC. It is translated as CASSFAGEETQYF.

V gene TRBV3-1 (or the pseudogene TRBV3-2) combines with J gene TRBJ1-4, with 9 bases matching TRBD1. CDR1 and CDR2 from the germline V gene are LGHDT and YNNKEL (reference sequence). The trim removed 1 base at V and 5 bases at J, leaving 2 bases unmatched. This CDR3 spans 15 amino acids. CDR3 bases: TGTGCCAGCAGCCAAGTACAGGGGGCGAATGAAAAACTGTTTTTT. Its protein product is CASSQVQGANEKLFF.

This rearrangement joins TRBV9 to TRBJ2-2; D remains unclear. The CDR3 loop spans 15 amino acids. Germline loops: CDR1 SGDLS, CDR2 YYNGEE. Trimming cost V 0 bases and J 2 bases, with 8 bases left between them. The CDR3 is CASSVDGGNTGELFF. The DNA for the CDR3 is TGTGCCAGCAGCGTAGATGGCGGAAACACCGGGGAGCTGTTTTTT.

The chain joins TRBV6-1 to TRBJ2-3, with D maybe TRBD2 (5 bases). Germline values: CDR1 MNHNS, CDR2 SASEGT. V lost 2 bases and J lost 6, with 15 bases in between. CDR3 length: 15 residues. CDR3 in amino acids: CASSEWRNPPDTQYF. The CDR3 bases are TGTGCCAGCAGTGAATGGAGGAACCCACCTGATACGCAGTATTTT.

The rearrangement uses TRBV3-1 (or the pseudogene TRBV3-2) and TRBJ2-2; 13 bases are a match to TRBD2. CDR1 is LGHDT and CDR2 is YNNKEL in the germline V gene (reference sequence). V dropped 0 bases and J dropped 6; count of bases not matched to a gene: 7. The length of the CDR3 is 18 residues. The CDR3 DNA reads as TGTGCCAGCAGCCAAGATTTTGCACTAGCGGGGGGGCCCGGGGAGCTGTTTTTT. Encoded protein: CASSQDFALAGGPGELFF.